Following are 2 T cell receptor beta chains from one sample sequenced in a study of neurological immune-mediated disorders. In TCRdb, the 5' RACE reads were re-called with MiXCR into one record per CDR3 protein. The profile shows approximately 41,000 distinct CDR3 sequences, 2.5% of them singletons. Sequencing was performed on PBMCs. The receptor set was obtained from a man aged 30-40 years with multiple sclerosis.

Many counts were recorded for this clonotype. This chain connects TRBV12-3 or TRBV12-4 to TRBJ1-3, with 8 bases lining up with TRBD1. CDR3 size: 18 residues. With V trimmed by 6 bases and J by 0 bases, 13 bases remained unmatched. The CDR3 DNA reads TGTGCCAGCAGCTACCAGGGGGCTTTAACCATCTCTGGAAACACCATATATTTT. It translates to CASSYQGALTISGNTIYF.

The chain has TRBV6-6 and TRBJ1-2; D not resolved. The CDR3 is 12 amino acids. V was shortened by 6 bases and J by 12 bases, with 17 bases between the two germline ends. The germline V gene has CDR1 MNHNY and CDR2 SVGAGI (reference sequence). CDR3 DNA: TGTGCCAGCAGCTCGGAAACCTGGAAAGACACCTTC. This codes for CASSSETWKDTF.